This T cell receptor beta chain was recovered during a study of OX40 agonist ivuxolimab in advanced cancers. Germline assignment: CDR1 MDHEN and CDR2 SYDVKM. V lost 6 bases and J lost 0, with 17 bases in between. The CDR3 sequence is 16 residues long. Clones were sequenced by immunoSEQ multiplex PCR, and TCRdb holds only the in-frame ones, with some missing. Among over 10,000 clones listed, approximately 61% were seen once. Sequenced material: CD4+ or CD8+ T cells sorted from blood, taken in a trial of the OX40 agonist ivuxolimab. The chain joins TRBV28 to TRBJ2-5; D may be TRBD1 or TRBD2 (8 bases each). The clonotype originates from an adult with an advanced solid tumor such as melanoma, head and neck, liver or kidney cancer. This chain's CDR3 is CASSSSGGQDQETQYF. CDR3 DNA sequence: TGTGCCAGCAGCTCAAGCGGGGGACAGGACCAAGAGACCCAGTACTTC.